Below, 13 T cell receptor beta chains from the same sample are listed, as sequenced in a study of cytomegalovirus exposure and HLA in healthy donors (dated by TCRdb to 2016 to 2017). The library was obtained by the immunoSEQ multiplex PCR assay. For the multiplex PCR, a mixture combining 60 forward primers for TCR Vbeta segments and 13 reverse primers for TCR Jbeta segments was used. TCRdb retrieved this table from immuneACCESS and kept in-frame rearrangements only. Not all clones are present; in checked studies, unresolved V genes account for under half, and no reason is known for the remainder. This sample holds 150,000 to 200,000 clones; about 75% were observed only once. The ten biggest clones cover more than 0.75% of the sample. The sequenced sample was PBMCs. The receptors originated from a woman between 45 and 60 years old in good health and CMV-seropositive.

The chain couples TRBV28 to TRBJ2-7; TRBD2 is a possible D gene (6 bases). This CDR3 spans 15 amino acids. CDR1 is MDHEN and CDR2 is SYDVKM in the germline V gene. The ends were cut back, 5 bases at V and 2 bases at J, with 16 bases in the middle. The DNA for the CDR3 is TGTGCCAGCAGTCAAACCGGGACTCCAACCTACGAGCAGTACTTC. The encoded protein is CASSQTGTPTYEQYF.

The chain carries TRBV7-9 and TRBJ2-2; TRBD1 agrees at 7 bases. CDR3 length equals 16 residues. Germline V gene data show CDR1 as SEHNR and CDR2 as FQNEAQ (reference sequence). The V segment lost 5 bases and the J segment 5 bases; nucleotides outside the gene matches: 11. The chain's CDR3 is CASSQMTGFPTGELFF. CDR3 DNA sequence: TGTGCCAGCAGCCAAATGACAGGGTTCCCGACCGGGGAGCTGTTTTTT. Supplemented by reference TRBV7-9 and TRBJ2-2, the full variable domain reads DTGVSQNPRHKITKRGQNVTFRCDPISEHNRLYWYRQTLGQGPEFLTYFQNEAQLEKSRLLSDRFSAERPKGSFSTLEIQRTEQGDSAMYLCASSQMTGFPTGELFFGEGSRLTVL.

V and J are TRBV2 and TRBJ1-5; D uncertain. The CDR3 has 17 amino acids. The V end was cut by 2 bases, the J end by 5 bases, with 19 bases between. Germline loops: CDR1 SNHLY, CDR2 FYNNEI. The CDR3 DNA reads TGTGCCAGCAGTGAATTCCCGAGCGGATGGTGGGATCAGCCCCAGCATTTT. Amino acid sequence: CASSEFPSGWWDQPQHF.

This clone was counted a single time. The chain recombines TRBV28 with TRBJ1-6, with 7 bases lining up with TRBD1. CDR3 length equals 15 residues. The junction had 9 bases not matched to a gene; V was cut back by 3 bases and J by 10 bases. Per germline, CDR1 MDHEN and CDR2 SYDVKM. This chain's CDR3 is CASSLPGTVISPLHF. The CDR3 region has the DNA TGTGCCAGCAGTTTGCCCGGGACAGTAATATCACCCCTCCACTTT.

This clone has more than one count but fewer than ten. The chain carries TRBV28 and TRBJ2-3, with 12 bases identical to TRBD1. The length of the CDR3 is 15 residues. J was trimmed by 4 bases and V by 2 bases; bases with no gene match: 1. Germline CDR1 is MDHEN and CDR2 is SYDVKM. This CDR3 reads CASSLGTGGADTQYF. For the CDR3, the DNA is TGTGCCAGCAGTTTAGGGACAGGGGGCGCAGATACGCAGTATTTT.

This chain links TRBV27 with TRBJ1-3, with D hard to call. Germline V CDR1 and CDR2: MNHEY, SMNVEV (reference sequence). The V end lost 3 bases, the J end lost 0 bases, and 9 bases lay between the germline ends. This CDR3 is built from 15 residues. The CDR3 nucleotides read TGTGCCAGCAGTTTCCTCCCTTTCTCTGGAAACACCATATATTTT. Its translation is CASSFLPFSGNTIYF.

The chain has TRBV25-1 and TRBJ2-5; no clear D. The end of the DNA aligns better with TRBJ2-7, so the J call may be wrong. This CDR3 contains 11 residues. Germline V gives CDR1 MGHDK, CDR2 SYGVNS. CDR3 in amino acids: CASSQYYEQYF. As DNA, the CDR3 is TGTGCCAGCAGTCAGTACTACGAGCAGTACTTC.

CDR3 nucleotide sequence: TGTGCCAGCAGCTTGATAGCTAACTATGGCTACACCTTC. It encodes CASSLIANYGYTF. V and J are TRBV5-8 and TRBJ1-2; D is unresolved. From germline, CDR1 is SGHTS and CDR2 YDEGEE. This CDR3 has 13 amino acids. With 1 base removed from V and 0 bases from J, the gap between germline ends came to 4 bases.

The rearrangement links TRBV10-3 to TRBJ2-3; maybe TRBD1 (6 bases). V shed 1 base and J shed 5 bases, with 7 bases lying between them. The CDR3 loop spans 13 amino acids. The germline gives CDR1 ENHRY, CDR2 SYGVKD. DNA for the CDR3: TGTGCCATCAGTGAGTTGACAGGAGATACGCAGTATTTT. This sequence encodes CAISELTGDTQYF.

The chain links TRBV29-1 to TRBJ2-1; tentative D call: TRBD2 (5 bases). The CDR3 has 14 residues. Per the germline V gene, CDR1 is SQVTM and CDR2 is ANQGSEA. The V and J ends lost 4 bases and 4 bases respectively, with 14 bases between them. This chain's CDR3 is CSVVRLADYNEQFF. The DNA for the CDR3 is TGCAGCGTTGTACGGCTAGCTGATTACAATGAGCAGTTCTTC.

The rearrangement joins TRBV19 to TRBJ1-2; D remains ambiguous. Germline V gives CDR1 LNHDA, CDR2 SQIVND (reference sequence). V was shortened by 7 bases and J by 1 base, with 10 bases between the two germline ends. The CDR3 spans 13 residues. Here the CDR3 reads CASTGSVNYGYTF. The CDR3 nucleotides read TGTGCCAGTACGGGATCAGTTAACTATGGCTACACCTTC.

The CDR3 region has the DNA TGTGCCACCCGGGGGACAGGGTATAGCAATCAGCCCCAGCATTTT. As protein: CATRGTGYSNQPQHF. The rearrangement links TRBV28 to TRBJ1-5, with TRBD1 matching over 9 bases. The CDR3 is 15 amino acids. The ends lost 10 bases at V and 0 bases at J; junction bases unmatched: 7. The V gene's germline CDR1 is MDHEN and CDR2 SYDVKM.

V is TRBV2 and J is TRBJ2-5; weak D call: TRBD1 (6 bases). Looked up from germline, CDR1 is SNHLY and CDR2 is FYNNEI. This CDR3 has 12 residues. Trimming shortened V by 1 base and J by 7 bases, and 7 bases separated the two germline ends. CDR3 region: CASSEVGATQYF. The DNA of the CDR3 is TGTGCCAGCAGTGAAGTGGGGGCGACCCAGTACTTC. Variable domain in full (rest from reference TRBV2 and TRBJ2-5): EPEVTQTPSHQVTQMGQEVILRCVPISNHLYFYWYRQILGQKVEFLVSFYNNEISEKSEIFDDQFSVERPDGSNFTLKIRSTKLEDSAMYFCASSEVGATQYFGPGTRLLVL.